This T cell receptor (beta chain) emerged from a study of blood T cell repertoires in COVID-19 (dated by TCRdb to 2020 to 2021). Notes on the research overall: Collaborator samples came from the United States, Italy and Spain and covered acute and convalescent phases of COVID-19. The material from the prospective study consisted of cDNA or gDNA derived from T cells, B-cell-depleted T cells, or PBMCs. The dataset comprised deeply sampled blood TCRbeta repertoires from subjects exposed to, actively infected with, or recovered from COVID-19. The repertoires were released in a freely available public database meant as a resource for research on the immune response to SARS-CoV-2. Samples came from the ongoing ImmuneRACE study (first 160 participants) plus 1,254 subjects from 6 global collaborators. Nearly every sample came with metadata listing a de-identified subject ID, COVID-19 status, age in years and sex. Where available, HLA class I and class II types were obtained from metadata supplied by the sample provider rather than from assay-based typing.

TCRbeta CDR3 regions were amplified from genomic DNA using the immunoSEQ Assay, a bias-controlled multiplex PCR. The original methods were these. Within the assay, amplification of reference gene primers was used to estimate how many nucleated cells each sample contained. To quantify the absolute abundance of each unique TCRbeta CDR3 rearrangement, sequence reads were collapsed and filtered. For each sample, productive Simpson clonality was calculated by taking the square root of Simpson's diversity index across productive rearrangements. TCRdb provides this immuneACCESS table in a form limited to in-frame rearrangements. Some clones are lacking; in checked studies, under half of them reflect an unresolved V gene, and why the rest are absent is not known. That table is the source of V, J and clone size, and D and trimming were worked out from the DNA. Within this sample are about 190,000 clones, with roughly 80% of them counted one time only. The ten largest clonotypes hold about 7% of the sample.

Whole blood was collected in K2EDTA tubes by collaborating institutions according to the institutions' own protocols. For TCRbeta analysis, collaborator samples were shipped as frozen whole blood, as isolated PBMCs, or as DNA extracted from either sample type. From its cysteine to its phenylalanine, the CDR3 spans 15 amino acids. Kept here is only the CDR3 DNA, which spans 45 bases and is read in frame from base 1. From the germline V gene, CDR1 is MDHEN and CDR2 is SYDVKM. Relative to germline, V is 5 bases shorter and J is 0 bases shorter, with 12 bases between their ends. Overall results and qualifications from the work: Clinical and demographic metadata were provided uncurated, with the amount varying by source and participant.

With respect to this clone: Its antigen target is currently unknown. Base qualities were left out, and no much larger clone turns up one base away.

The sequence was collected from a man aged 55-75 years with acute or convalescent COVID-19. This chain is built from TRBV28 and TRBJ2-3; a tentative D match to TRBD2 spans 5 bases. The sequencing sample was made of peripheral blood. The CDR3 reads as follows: CASSQAVSSTDTQYF. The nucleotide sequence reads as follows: TGTGCCAGCAGTCAAGCGGTATCTAGCACAGATACGCAGTATTTT.